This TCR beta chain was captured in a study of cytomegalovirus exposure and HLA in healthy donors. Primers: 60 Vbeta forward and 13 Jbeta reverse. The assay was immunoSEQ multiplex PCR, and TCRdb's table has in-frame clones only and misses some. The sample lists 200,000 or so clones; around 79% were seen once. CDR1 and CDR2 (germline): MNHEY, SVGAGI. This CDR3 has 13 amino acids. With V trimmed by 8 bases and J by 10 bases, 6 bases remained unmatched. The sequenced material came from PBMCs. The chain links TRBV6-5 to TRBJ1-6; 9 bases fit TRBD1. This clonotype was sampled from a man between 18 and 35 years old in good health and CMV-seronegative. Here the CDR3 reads CASRGQGYSPLHF. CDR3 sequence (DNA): TGTGCCAGCCGTGGACAGGGGTACTCACCCCTCCACTTT.